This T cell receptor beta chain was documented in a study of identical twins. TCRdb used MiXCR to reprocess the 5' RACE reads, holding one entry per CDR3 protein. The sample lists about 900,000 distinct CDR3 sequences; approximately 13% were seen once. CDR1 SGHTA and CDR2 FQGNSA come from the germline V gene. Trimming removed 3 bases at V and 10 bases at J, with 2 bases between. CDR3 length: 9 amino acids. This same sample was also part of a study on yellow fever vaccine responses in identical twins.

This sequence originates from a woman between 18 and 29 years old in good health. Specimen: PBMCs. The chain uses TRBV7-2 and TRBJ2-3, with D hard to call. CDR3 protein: CASSFAQYF. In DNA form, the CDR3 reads TGTGCCAGCAGCTTTGCGCAGTATTTT.